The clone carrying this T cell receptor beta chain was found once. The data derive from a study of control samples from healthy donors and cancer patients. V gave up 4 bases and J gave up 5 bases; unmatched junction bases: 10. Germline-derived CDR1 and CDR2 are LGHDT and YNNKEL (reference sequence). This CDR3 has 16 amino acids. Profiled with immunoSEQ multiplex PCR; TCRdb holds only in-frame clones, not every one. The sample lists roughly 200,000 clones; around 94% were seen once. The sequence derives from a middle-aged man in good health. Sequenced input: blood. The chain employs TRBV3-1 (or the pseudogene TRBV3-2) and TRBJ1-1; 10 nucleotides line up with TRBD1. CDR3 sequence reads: CASSLRPGQGFTEAFF. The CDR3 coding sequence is TGTGCCAGCAGCCTTAGACCGGGACAGGGGTTTACTGAAGCTTTCTTT.